This T cell receptor beta chain was profiled in a study of CD8+CD57+ T cells in acquired aplastic anemia. In the study overall: For CD4+ cells, healthy donors had an average of approximately 9.8 million reads. General study results and limits: The CD8+ Simpson's diversity of patients and controls was not significantly different.

V was cut by 3 bases and J by 6 bases, with 12 bases left in between. In germline, CDR1 is KGHSH, CDR2 LQKENI. This CDR3 contains 14 residues. Both TCR beta VDJ combination and CDR3 sequence profiling were carried out. Genomic DNA was the template for this profiling. TCRdb reprocessed the reads with MiXCR, giving one entry per CDR3 protein. Among approximately 380,000 distinct CDR3 sequences listed, about two thirds were seen once. This clonotype showed up many times. The antigen remains undetermined. V gene TRBV18 combines with J gene TRBJ1-5; TRBD1 might be the D (6 bases). The clonotype originates from a human donor in good health, serving as a control. Specimen: sorted CD4+, CD8+, or CD8+CD57+ T cells (not recorded which) from PBMCs. For the CDR3, the DNA is TGTGCCAGCTCACCCGACAGGTTTGGTCAGCCCCAGCATTTT. Encoded protein: CASSPDRFGQPQHF.